These T cell receptor beta chains were read from a single sample in a study of CD8 T cells in Susac syndrome. From the immunoSEQ multiplex PCR reads, TCRdb called clonotypes with MiXCR, one entry per CDR3 protein. The sample holds more than 100,000 distinct CDR3 sequences, around 75% seen once. Sequences were obtained from CD8+ T cells from PBMCs. These receptor sequences come from a human donor with multiple sclerosis. Each CDR3 is given without its conserved first and last residue.

V gene,J gene,CDR3 protein
TRBV2,TRBJ1-1,ASRPSRIEAF
TRBV6-1,TRBJ1-1,ASGNEGAF
TRBV6-1,TRBJ1-1,ASSERANTEAF
TRBV12-3/TRBV12-4,TRBJ1-2,ASSRTEYYGYT
TRBV12-3/TRBV12-4,TRBJ2-1,ASSFRQGGYNEQF
TRBV5-1,TRBJ2-7,ASSNPDPPYEQY
TRBV27,TRBJ2-7,ASRNILGLTEQQY
TRBV12-3/TRBV12-4,TRBJ2-5,ASSALRDRKETQY
TRBV6-1,TRBJ1-1,ASSEAPWTGRSTEAF
TRBV12-3/TRBV12-4,TRBJ1-2,ASSFGVQGHSGYT
TRBV20-1,TRBJ1-5,SARITRSNQPQH
TRBV19,TRBJ1-5,ASSIDRFSHQPQH
TRBV12-5,TRBJ1-1,ASGLWASTEAF
TRBV20-1,TRBJ2-3,SARVFGGGGTDTQY
TRBV27,TRBJ1-4,ASSLDRVREKLF
TRBV29-1,TRBJ2-7,SALTGSTYEQY
TRBV11-2,TRBJ1-4,ASSLVGTYATNEKLF
TRBV12-3/TRBV12-4,TRBJ2-1,ASCGVSWSDEQF
TRBV5-6,TRBJ1-1,ASSLLVISGTGVAEAF
TRBV18,TRBJ1-1,ASSPVGPNTEAF
TRBV9,TRBJ1-5,ASSVDGRVQPQH
TRBV30,TRBJ1-1,AWSAGVGNTEAF
TRBV10-3,TRBJ2-7,AISEGPGRSYEQY
TRBV7-9,TRBJ1-2,ASSGQGDGYT
TRBV6-5,TRBJ2-7,ASRTVAGGTYEQY
TRBV12-3/TRBV12-4,TRBJ2-1,ASTHWGSSYNEQF
TRBV19,TRBJ2-7,ASSIGQGYEQY
TRBV27,TRBJ1-4,ASSLLLGNEKLF
TRBV7-9,TRBJ2-2,ASSGDRDWNTGELF
TRBV20-1,TRBJ1-2,SAPGLQGLGYT
TRBV27,TRBJ2-1,ASNGGRSYNEQF
TRBV2,TRBJ1-5,ASREDPGLNQPQH
TRBV5-1,TRBJ2-1,ASSLDRSSYNEQF
TRBV10-3,TRBJ2-7,AISEPRETYEQY
TRBV5-6,TRBJ1-2,ASSWEGDGGAYGYT
TRBV2,TRBJ1-4,ASRLERQSVTSEPLNEKLF
TRBV6-5,TRBJ1-1,ASTAAF
TRBV6-5,TRBJ1-4,ASSLTSGVSNEKLF
TRBV7-2,TRBJ1-1,ASSFGFGNWDTEAF
TRBV24-1,TRBJ2-2,ATSDSWTGRTGELF
TRBV11-3,TRBJ2-5,ASSRGTGSWETQY
TRBV20-1,TRBJ2-7,SARDYFSRDSSFLYSYEQY
TRBV27,TRBJ1-2,ASSWGIDYGYT
TRBV9,TRBJ2-1,ASSASGSSGNEQF
TRBV4-1,TRBJ2-1,ASSQVAANEQF
TRBV28,TRBJ2-5,ASSITGTGVGETQY
TRBV29-1,TRBJ2-1,SIDLGQDNEQF
TRBV28,TRBJ1-5,ASSSHRGSNQPQH
TRBV20-1,TRBJ1-2,SARTAESYGYT
TRBV7-9,TRBJ2-2,ASRGLAGVANTGELF
TRBV4-2,TRBJ2-2,ASSQGLAPGELF
TRBV6-2/TRBV6-3,TRBJ2-2,ASSSSRLAGVGELF
TRBV19,TRBJ2-7,ASSPTGTSGSEQY
TRBV29-1,TRBJ1-1,SVGKSEGAF
TRBV25-1,TRBJ2-3,ASSDSRTEVTDTQY